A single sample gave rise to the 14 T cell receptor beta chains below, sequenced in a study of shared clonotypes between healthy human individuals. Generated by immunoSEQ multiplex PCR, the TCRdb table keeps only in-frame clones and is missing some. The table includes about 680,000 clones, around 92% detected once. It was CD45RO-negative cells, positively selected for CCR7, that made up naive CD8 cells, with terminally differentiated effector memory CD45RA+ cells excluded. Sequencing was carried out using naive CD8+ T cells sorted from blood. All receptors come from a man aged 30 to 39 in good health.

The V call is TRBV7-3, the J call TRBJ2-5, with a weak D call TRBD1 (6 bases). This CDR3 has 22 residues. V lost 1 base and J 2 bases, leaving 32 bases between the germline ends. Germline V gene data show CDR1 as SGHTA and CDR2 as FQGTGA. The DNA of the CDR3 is TGTGCCAGCAGCTTAATTGACGCTTTTACGACAGGTTCCAACCCCGATCAAGAGACCCAGTACTTC. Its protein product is CASSLIDAFTTGSNPDQETQYF.

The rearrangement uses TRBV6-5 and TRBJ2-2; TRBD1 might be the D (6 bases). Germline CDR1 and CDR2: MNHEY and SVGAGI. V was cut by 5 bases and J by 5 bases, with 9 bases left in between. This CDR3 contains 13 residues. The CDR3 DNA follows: TGTGCCAGCAGTGCGCAGGGGACCGGGGAGCTGTTTTTT. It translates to CASSAQGTGELFF.

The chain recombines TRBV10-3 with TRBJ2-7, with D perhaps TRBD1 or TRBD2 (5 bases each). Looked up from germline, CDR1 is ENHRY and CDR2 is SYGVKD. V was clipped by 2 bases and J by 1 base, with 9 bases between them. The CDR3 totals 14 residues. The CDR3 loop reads CAISEEGRSYEQYF. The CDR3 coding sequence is TGTGCCATCAGTGAGGAGGGGCGATCCTACGAGCAGTACTTC.

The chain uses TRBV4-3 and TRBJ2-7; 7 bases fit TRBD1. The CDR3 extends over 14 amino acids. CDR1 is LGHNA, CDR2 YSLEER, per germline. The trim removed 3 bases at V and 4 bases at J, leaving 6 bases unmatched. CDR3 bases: TGCGCCAGCAGCCACCGGACAGGAGATTACGAGCAGTACTTC. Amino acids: CASSHRTGDYEQYF.

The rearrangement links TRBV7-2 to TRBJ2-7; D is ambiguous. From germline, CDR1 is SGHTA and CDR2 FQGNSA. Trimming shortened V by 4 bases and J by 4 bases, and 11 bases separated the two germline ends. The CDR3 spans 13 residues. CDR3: CASSSYLGYEQYF. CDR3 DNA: TGTGCCAGCAGCTCGTACCTTGGTTACGAGCAGTACTTC. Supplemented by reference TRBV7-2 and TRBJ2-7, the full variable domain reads GAGVSQSPSNKVTEKGKDVELRCDPISGHTALYWYRQSLGQGLEFLIYFQGNSAPDKSGLPSDRFSAERTGGSVSTLTIQRTQQEDSAVYLCASSSYLGYEQYFGPGTRLTVT.

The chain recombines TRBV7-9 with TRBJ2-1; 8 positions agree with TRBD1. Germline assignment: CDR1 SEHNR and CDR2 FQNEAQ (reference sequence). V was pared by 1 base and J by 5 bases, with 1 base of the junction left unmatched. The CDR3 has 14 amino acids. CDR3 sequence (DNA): TGTGCCAGCAGCTTAGTACAGGGGGACAATGAGCAGTTCTTC. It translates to CASSLVQGDNEQFF.

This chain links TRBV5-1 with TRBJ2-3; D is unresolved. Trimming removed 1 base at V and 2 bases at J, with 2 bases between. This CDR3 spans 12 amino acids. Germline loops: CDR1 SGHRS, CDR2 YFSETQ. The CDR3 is CASSLPTDTQYF. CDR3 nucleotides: TGCGCCAGCAGCTTGCCCACAGATACGCAGTATTTT.

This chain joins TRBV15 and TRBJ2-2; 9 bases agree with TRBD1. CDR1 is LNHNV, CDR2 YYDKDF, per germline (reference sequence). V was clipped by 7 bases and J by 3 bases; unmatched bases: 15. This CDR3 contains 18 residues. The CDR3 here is CATTPSKDRGGDTGELFF. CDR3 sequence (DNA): TGTGCCACCACCCCGTCTAAGGACAGGGGTGGTGACACCGGGGAGCTGTTTTTT.

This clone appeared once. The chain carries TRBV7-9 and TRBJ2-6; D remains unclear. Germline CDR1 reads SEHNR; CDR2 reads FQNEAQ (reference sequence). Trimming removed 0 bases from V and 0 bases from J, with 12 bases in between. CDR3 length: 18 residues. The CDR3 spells CASSLAMGSYSGANVLTF. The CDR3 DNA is TGTGCCAGCAGCTTAGCTATGGGCAGTTACTCTGGGGCCAACGTCCTGACTTTC.

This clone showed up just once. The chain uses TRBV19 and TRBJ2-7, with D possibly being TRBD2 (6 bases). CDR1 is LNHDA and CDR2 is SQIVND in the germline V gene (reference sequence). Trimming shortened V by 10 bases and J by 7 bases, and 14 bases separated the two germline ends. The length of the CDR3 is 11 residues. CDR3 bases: TGTGCCACTCTAGAGGCGGGGGAGCAGTACTTC. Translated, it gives CATLEAGEQYF.

CDR3 region: CSVEKGGGEQYF. CDR3 coding DNA: TGCAGCGTTGAAAAAGGGGGCGGCGAGCAGTACTTC. The rearrangement links TRBV29-1 to TRBJ2-7; 7 positions agree with TRBD1. Germline V lookup: CDR1 SQVTM, CDR2 ANQGSEA. Trimming cost V 2 bases and J 6 bases; bases outside gene matches: 4. The CDR3 has 12 residues.

The CDR3 bases are TGTGCCAGTAGTCCCTGGACTAGCGGGAGTACCGGGGAGCTGTTTTTT. Translation gives CASSPWTSGSTGELFF. V and J are TRBV19 and TRBJ2-2; 13 positions match TRBD2. The CDR3 spans 16 residues. Germline-derived CDR1 and CDR2 are LNHDA and SQIVND (reference sequence). V gave up 5 bases and J gave up 5 bases; unmatched junction bases: 5.

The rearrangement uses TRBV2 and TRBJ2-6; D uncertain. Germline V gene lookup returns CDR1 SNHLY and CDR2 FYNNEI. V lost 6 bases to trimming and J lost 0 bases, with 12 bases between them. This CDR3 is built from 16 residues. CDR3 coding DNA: TGTGCCAGCAGCACTCAGGAAGGCTCTGGGGCCAACGTCCTGACTTTC. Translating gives CASSTQEGSGANVLTF.

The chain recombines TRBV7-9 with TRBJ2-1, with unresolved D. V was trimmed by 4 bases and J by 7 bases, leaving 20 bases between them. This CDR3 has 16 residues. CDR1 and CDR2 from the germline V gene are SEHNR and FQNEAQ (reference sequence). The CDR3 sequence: CASSSHSTPVINEQFF. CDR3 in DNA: TGTGCCAGCAGCTCCCACTCCACCCCGGTCATAAATGAGCAGTTCTTC.